The 18 T cell receptor beta chains reported below all come from one sample, sequenced in a study of cytomegalovirus exposure and HLA in healthy donors. Vbeta (60) and Jbeta (13) primers were used in the PCR. Measured with immunoSEQ multiplex PCR; TCRdb has only the in-frame clones, and not every one. The sample shows hundreds of thousands of clones, about three quarters of them seen only once. Sequences were obtained from PBMCs. The receptors shown here come from a woman aged 60-75 years in good health and CMV-seropositive.

Remarks on this clone: This specimen includes other DNA sequences encoding the same CDR3. The gene calls are TRBV7-8 and TRBJ2-7; D might be TRBD1 (5 bases). CDR3 length equals 13 residues. V was shortened by 7 bases and J by 4 bases, with 14 bases between the two germline ends. Germline CDR1 SGHVS, CDR2 FQNEAQ. The CDR3 bases are TGTGCCAGCAACCAAAAACAGGCATACGAGCAGTACTTC. It yields the protein CASNQKQAYEQYF.

This chain uses TRBV28 with TRBJ1-2; D may be TRBD1 (6 bases). The CDR3 is 14 amino acids. Per germline, CDR1 MDHEN and CDR2 SYDVKM. V dropped 4 bases and J dropped 2 bases, with 11 bases sitting between them. The CDR3 DNA sequence: TGTGCCAGCAGTTCCCAGACAGGCAACTATGGCTACACCTTC. Amino acids: CASSSQTGNYGYTF.

This chain joins TRBV18 and TRBJ1-1; D gene uncertain. Looked up from germline, CDR1 is KGHSH and CDR2 is LQKENI. The CDR3 totals 15 residues. V was pared by 2 bases and J by 5 bases, with 15 bases between. CDR3 protein: CASSPRAGAETEAFF. CDR3 nucleotides: TGTGCCAGCTCACCAAGGGCGGGAGCGGAGACTGAAGCTTTCTTT.

The chain recombines TRBV2 with TRBJ2-5; 8 bases match TRBD1. The CDR3 covers 14 residues. CDR1 and CDR2 (germline): SNHLY, FYNNEI. After removal of 5 bases from V and 3 bases from J, the junction contained 5 bases not matched to a gene. CDR3 residues: CASSQLTGEETQYF. CDR3 sequence (DNA): TGTGCCAGCAGTCAGCTGACAGGGGAAGAGACCCAGTACTTC.

This chain joins TRBV7-7 and TRBJ2-2; 7 bases are a match to TRBD1. The J segment lost 1 base and the V segment lost 5 bases, leaving 4 bases of the junction unmatched. Germline assignment: CDR1 SSHAT and CDR2 FNYEAQ (reference sequence). This CDR3 comprises 15 residues. Here the CDR3 DNA reads TGTGCCAGCAGCCCCACAGGGGTGAACACCGGGGAGCTGTTTTTT. Its protein is CASSPTGVNTGELFF.

As for this clone: Sequence at one end of the junction differs from germline and may be a read error. The chain combines TRBV30 with TRBJ2-7; possible D gene TRBD2, 6 bases. CDR1 and CDR2 from the germline V gene are GTSNPN and SVGIG (reference sequence). This CDR3 has 14 amino acids. This CDR3 is CAWSVGGVAYEQHF. DNA of the CDR3: TGTGCCTGGAGTGTCGGGGGAGTGGCGTACGAGCAGCACTTC.

This chain links TRBV6-1 with TRBJ2-3; D not resolved. V gave up 7 bases and J gave up 0 bases, with 14 bases separating them. This CDR3 contains 15 residues. Germline values: CDR1 MNHNS, CDR2 SASEGT. CDR3 bases: TGTGCCAGCATTCGCACAGCCGATAGCACAGATACGCAGTATTTT. Its translation is CASIRTADSTDTQYF.

This clone was recorded a few times. The chain recombines TRBV27 with TRBJ2-7; 13 bases align to TRBD2. The CDR3 consists of 17 residues. V lost 6 bases to trimming and J lost 2 bases; unmatched junction nucleotides: 10. The V gene's germline CDR1 is MNHEY and CDR2 SMNVEV (reference sequence). CDR3 DNA sequence: TGTGCCAGCAGAAGCCCCCGAACTAGCGGGAGGGCCTACGAGCAGTACTTC. This codes for CASRSPRTSGRAYEQYF.

The J gene is TRBJ2-5, the V gene TRBV7-8; 13 bases fit TRBD2. CDR1 is SGHVS and CDR2 is FQNEAQ in the germline V gene. The V and J ends lost 5 bases and 2 bases, in that order; junction bases with no gene match: 2. The CDR3 spans 15 residues. The CDR3 region has the DNA TGTGCCAGCAGCGTGACTAGCGGGGGGCAAGAGACCCAGTACTTC. It translates to CASSVTSGGQETQYF.

In its sample, this clone was seen once. The chain recombines TRBV5-1 with TRBJ2-1; 8 bases align to TRBD2. Germline values: CDR1 SGHRS, CDR2 YFSETQ. Trimming at V came to 0 bases and at J to 5 bases, leaving 7 bases not matched to a gene. CDR3 size: 16 residues. The CDR3 DNA follows: TGCGCCAGCAGCTTGGGAGCTAGCGGGTCTGACAATGAGCAGTTCTTC. It codes for CASSLGASGSDNEQFF.

The chain links TRBV7-3 to TRBJ2-2; D gene uncertain. This CDR3 has 16 residues. V was shortened by 0 bases and J by 0 bases, with 8 bases between the two germline ends. Germline V gives CDR1 SGHTA, CDR2 FQGTGA. The CDR3 reads CASSLTLSSNTGELFF. The CDR3 DNA follows: TGTGCCAGCAGCTTAACCCTCAGTTCGAACACCGGGGAGCTGTTTTTT. The full variable domain, rest sourced from reference TRBV7-3 and TRBJ2-2, is GAGVSQTPSNKVTEKGKYVELRCDPISGHTALYWYRQSLGQGPEFLIYFQGTGAADDSGLPNDRFFAVRPEGSVSTLKIQRTERGDSAVYLCASSLTLSSNTGELFFGEGSRLTVL.

CDR3 sequence reads: CASSLFGSGGTEAFF. The CDR3 DNA is TGTGCCAGCAGCCTGTTCGGGTCGGGTGGCACTGAAGCTTTCTTT. The rearrangement uses TRBV5-4 and TRBJ1-1, with no clear D. Germline assignment: CDR1 SGHNT and CDR2 YYREEE (reference sequence). V lost 4 bases and J lost 4, with 17 bases in between. CDR3 length: 15 amino acids.

This clone was seen just once. The rearrangement joins TRBV5-4 to TRBJ2-5; no firm D call. The V gene's germline CDR1 is SGHNT and CDR2 YYREEE (reference sequence). Trimming removed 0 bases from V and 8 bases from J, with 5 bases in between. This CDR3 comprises 11 residues. The CDR3 DNA follows: TGTGCCAGCAGCTTGGAGCGAACCCAGTACTTC. It is translated as CASSLERTQYF. The variable domain in full, completed from reference TRBV5-4 and TRBJ2-5, reads ETGVTQSPTHLIKTRGQQVTLRCSSQSGHNTVSWYQQALGQGPQFIFQYYREEENGRGNFPPRFSGLQFPNYSSELNVNALELDDSALYLCASSLERTQYFGPGTRLLVL.

The V call is TRBV5-8, the J call TRBJ2-2, with 9 bases lining up with TRBD1. The CDR3 contains 16 residues. Looked up from germline, CDR1 is SGHTS and CDR2 is YDEGEE. Trimming removed 4 bases from V and 5 bases from J; junction bases left unmatched: 9. The CDR3 reads CASSPQLGTGTGELFF. CDR3 bases: TGTGCCAGCAGCCCACAGTTGGGGACAGGGACCGGGGAGCTGTTTTTT. Full variable domain (outside the CDR3, taken from reference TRBV5-8 and TRBJ2-2): EAGVTQSPTHLIKTRGQQATLRCSPISGHTSVYWYQQALGLGLQFLLWYDEGEERNRGNFPPRFSGRQFPNYSSELNVNALELEDSALYLCASSPQLGTGTGELFFGEGSRLTVL.

This clone was found once. The rearrangement links TRBV7-9 to TRBJ2-5, with 8 bases that match TRBD2. Looked up from germline, CDR1 is SEHNR and CDR2 is FQNEAQ (reference sequence). The CDR3 consists of 11 residues. CDR3: CGSGSGETQYF. CDR3 nucleotide sequence: TGTGGGAGCGGGAGTGGAGAGACCCAGTACTTC. The variable domain in full, with the rest retrieved from reference TRBV7-9 and TRBJ2-5, is DTGVSQNPRHKITKRGQNVTFRCDPISEHNRLYWYRQTLGQGPEFLTYFQNEAQLEKSRLLSDRFSAERPKGSFSTLEIQRTEQGDSAMYLCGSGSGETQYFGPGTRLLVL.

This clone was detected a few times. The chain employs TRBV5-1 and TRBJ2-7; no definite D call. V was clipped by 0 bases and J by 6 bases, with 16 bases between them. This CDR3 has 15 amino acids. Germline V gene lookup returns CDR1 SGHRS and CDR2 YFSETQ. CDR3 nucleotide sequence: TGCGCCAGCAGCTTGGGTGGTACAACAGTACCCGAGCAGTACTTC. Protein product: CASSLGGTTVPEQYF.

The gene calls are TRBV19 and TRBJ1-5, with 9 positions matching TRBD1. Unmatched junction bases numbered 9, after V lost 3 bases and J lost 6 bases. Germline V gives CDR1 LNHDA, CDR2 SQIVND (reference sequence). CDR3 length: 16 amino acids. In nucleotides, the CDR3 is TGTGCCAGTAGTATTACGGGAGACAGGGGGGGTCAGCCCCAGCATTTT. Its translation: CASSITGDRGGQPQHF.

This chain connects TRBV2 to TRBJ2-5; 9 positions match TRBD1. The J call may be mistaken, given a closer DNA end match to TRBJ2-7. CDR1 is SNHLY, CDR2 FYNNEI, per germline. The CDR3 sequence is 14 residues long. The DNA of the CDR3 is TGTGCCAGCACCCCCGGGACAGGGTTATTCGAGCAGTACTTC. Translation: CASTPGTGLFEQYF.